The rows below give T cell receptor beta chains drawn from one sample of a study of cytomegalovirus exposure and HLA in healthy donors. TCRdb's copy holds only in-frame clones and misses some; the assay was immunoSEQ multiplex PCR. The top ten hold roughly 4.5% of the sample, which has 150,000 or so clones, 70% to 75% seen once. The sequencing input was PBMCs. The receptor set was obtained from a man aged 18-30 years in good health and CMV-seropositive. The CDR3 runs from the conserved cysteine through the conserved F or W. D genes are given only for firm matches. Clone sizes are given selectively: once, few, many, or a class where the clone is expanded.

V	D	size	length	J	DNA	CDR3
TRBV19	TRBD1	NA	14	TRBJ2-1	TGTGCCAGTAGATCGGGACAGGGATACAATGAGCAGTTCTTC	CASRSGQGYNEQFF
TRBV5-5	NA	few	13	TRBJ1-1	TGTGCCAGCAGCGAGGGGGAGAACACTGAAGCTTTCTTT	CASSEGENTEAFF
TRBV5-6	NA	NA	13	TRBJ2-5	TGTGCCAGCAGCTTGGGGCTCCAAGAGACCCAGTACTTC	CASSLGLQETQYF
TRBV7-9	NA	NA	12	TRBJ1-4	TGTTCCAGCAGCTTAGTTGGGAAGGGGCTGTTTTTT	CSSSLVGKGLFF
TRBV15	NA	NA	16	TRBJ2-3	TGTGCCACCAGCAGAGATCGAGCGCGGTTCCCAGATACGCAGTATTTT	CATSRDRARFPDTQYF
TRBV11-2	NA	NA	16	TRBJ2-1	TGTGCCAGCAGCCCCCCCCCATCCGGGAATCGGGATGAGCAGTTCTTC	CASSPPPSGNRDEQFF
TRBV6-5	TRBD1	NA	15	TRBJ1-2	TGTGCCAGCAGTTACTCGGTGACAGGGGCGGATGGCTACACCTTC	CASSYSVTGADGYTF
TRBV5-1	NA	NA	14	TRBJ1-3	TGCGCCAGCAGCTTGGCAGGGTACGGAAACACCATATATTTT	CASSLAGYGNTIYF
TRBV30	TRBD1	NA	15	TRBJ1-2	TGTGCCTGGAGTGGGGGACAGGGATCCAACTATGGCTACACCTTC	CAWSGGQGSNYGYTF
TRBV19	NA	few	8	TRBJ1-1	TGTGCTACGGGAGGAGCTTTCTTT	CATGGAFF
TRBV27	TRBD2	NA	17	TRBJ2-1	TGTGCCAGCAGTCTCGGGACTAGCGGGATTTCCTACAATGAGCAGTTCTTC	CASSLGTSGISYNEQFF
TRBV19	TRBD1	NA	15	TRBJ2-5	TGTGCCAGTAGTTCCTCACAGGGGGCCCAAGAGACCCAGTACTTC	CASSSSQGAQETQYF
TRBV29-1	TRBD1	NA	16	TRBJ2-6	TGCAGCGGTAAGGGTCAGGGGGCAATTGGGGCCAACGTCCTGACTTTC	CSGKGQGAIGANVLTF
TRBV4-2	TRBD1	NA	19	TRBJ2-2	TGTGCCAGCAGCCAAGAAGAAGGGGACAGGAGTGCGAACACCGGGGAGCTGTTTTTT	CASSQEEGDRSANTGELFF
TRBV7-9	TRBD2	NA	16	TRBJ2-3	TGTGCCAGCAGCTTAGAACTAGCGGCGCGCTGGGATACGCAGTATTTT	CASSLELAARWDTQYF
TRBV4-1	NA	NA	15	TRBJ2-2	TGCGCCAGCAGCCCCCGACAGATAGACACCGGGGAGCTGTTTTTT	CASSPRQIDTGELFF
TRBV15	NA	NA	15	TRBJ1-5	TGTGCCACCAGCAGAGATCGGGGGGGAGGTCAGCCCCAGCATTTT	CATSRDRGGGQPQHF
TRBV28	NA	NA	13	TRBJ1-5	TGTGCCAGCAGTCCACATCATAATCAGCCCCAGCATTTT	CASSPHHNQPQHF
TRBV6-1	NA	NA	13	TRBJ1-1	TGTGCCAGCAGTTTCTACCTGAACACTGAAGCTTTCTTT	CASSFYLNTEAFF
TRBV5-1	NA	NA	14	TRBJ2-5	TGCGCCAGCAGCTTAGGGGGGGGCCAAGAGACCCAGTACTTC	CASSLGGGQETQYF
TRBV6-5	NA	few	14	TRBJ2-5	TGTGCCAGCAGTTACCGGACAGATCAAGAGACCCAGTACTTC	CASSYRTDQETQYF
TRBV5-1	TRBD1	few	16	TRBJ2-5	TGCGCCAGCAGCTTGGCACGGACAGGGACCCAAGAGACCCAGTACTTC	CASSLARTGTQETQYF
TRBV27	TRBD1	NA	13	TRBJ1-4	TGTGCCAGCAGCCGGACAGGGGGGAAAAAACTGTTTTTT	CASSRTGGKKLFF
TRBV5-1	NA	few	15	TRBJ2-1	TGCGCCAGCAGATCAACAGGGTCGACCTACAATGAGCAGTTCTTC	CASRSTGSTYNEQFF
TRBV19	NA	NA	13	TRBJ1-1	TGTGCCAGTAGCCCGGGACAGAACACTGAAGCTTTCTTT	CASSPGQNTEAFF
TRBV30	NA	NA	11	TRBJ1-2	TGTGCCTCTAACCAAAGGGAGGGCTACACCTTC	CASNQREGYTF
TRBV4-1	NA	NA	14	TRBJ1-4	TGCGCCAGCAGCCAAGATTCCCTGAATGAAAAACTGTTTTTT	CASSQDSLNEKLFF
TRBV25-1	TRBD2	NA	16	TRBJ2-1	TGTGCCAGCAGTAAGTCCGGGACTAGCGGGTACAATGAGCAGTTCTTC	CASSKSGTSGYNEQFF
TRBV14	NA	NA	16	TRBJ1-2	TGTGCCAGCAGCCCAAGGGGGGGCCCGCTTGACTATGGCTACACCTTC	CASSPRGGPLDYGYTF
TRBV12-5	TRBD1	few	15	TRBJ1-1	TGTGCTAGTGGTTTGGTAGTGACAGGGGACACTGAAGCTTTCTTT	CASGLVVTGDTEAFF
TRBV19	NA	NA	13	TRBJ2-1	TGTGCCAGTACCCCTTCCGGGTCCGTTGAGCAGTTCTTC	CASTPSGSVEQFF
TRBV29-1	NA	NA	14	TRBJ1-2	TGCACCTTCGGGGGGGGGCAGACTAACTATGGCTACACCTTC	CTFGGGQTNYGYTF
TRBV9	TRBD1	once	15	TRBJ1-1	TGTGCCAGCACCCGGACAGGGGGCATGAACACTGAAGCTTTCTTT	CASTRTGGMNTEAFF
TRBV19	NA	NA	15	TRBJ1-4	TGTGCCAGTAGTATAGGAGTGACAACTAATGAAAAACTGTTTTTT	CASSIGVTTNEKLFF
TRBV9	NA	NA	18	TRBJ2-6	TGTGCCAGCAGCGCCGGACTTAACATATTCTCTGGGGCCAACGTCCTGACTTTC	CASSAGLNIFSGANVLTF
TRBV19	NA	few	13	TRBJ1-1	TGTGCCAGTAGTTCCATAGAGAACACTGAAGCTTTCTTT	CASSSIENTEAFF
TRBV27	TRBD1	NA	12	TRBJ2-3	TGTGCCAGCAGTCTACAGGGGGATACGCAGTATTTT	CASSLQGDTQYF
TRBV6-4	NA	NA	13	TRBJ1-5	TGTGCCAGCAGTGACAGGGGCGGACAGCCCCAGCATTTT	CASSDRGGQPQHF
TRBV5-6	TRBD1	NA	16	TRBJ2-1	TGTGCCAGCAGCACTTTGGACAGGGGAGTTGGCAATGAGCAGTTCTTC	CASSTLDRGVGNEQFF
TRBV7-3	NA	NA	15	TRBJ2-3	TGTGCCAGCAGCTTAGGGGGCCCCCTAGGAAATACGCAGTATTTT	CASSLGGPLGNTQYF
TRBV30	TRBD1	NA	15	TRBJ1-2	TGTGCCTGGAGTCTACCGGGACAGGAGTACTATGGCTACACCTTC	CAWSLPGQEYYGYTF
TRBV9	NA	NA	11	TRBJ2-5	TGTGCCAGCAGCGTTAAAGAGACCCAGTACTTC	CASSVKETQYF
TRBV29-1	TRBD1	NA	15	TRBJ1-4	TGCAGCGCAACCCTCTCGGGACAGGGAGAAGAAAAACTGTTTTTT	CSATLSGQGEEKLFF